The T cell receptor beta chain described here comes from a study of cytomegalovirus exposure and HLA in healthy donors. Study conclusions and caveats: Rates of TCR association differed by HLA locus in a later analysis, with DRB1 highest and HLA-C lowest. The authors listed 180 or so TCR beta chains as cytomegalovirus-associated. There were a few CMV-associated chains whose specificity for CMV antigens was confirmed in vitro.

This CDR3 region has 13 residues. V was cut by 4 bases and J by 7 bases, with 13 bases left in between. In germline, CDR1 is SGHTA, CDR2 FQGNSA. This clone appeared once. Its target is unknown. A multiplex PCR was run with 60 Vbeta primers and 13 Jbeta primers. Per the authors' pipeline: A later analysis counted 65 million to 95 million unique TCR beta chains, about 10 million shared. The assay was immunoSEQ multiplex PCR, and TCRdb's table has in-frame clones only and misses some. The DNA was the basis for D and trimming; V, J and clone size are from that table. Of approximately 150,000 clones in the sample, 80% were seen once.

The sequenced material came from PBMCs. The source is a woman aged 40-49 years in good health and CMV-seronegative. This chain uses TRBV7-2 with TRBJ2-5; D might be TRBD2 (6 bases). This chain's CDR3 is CASSSGGRRTQYF. The CDR3 region has the DNA TGTGCCAGCAGCTCTGGGGGGAGGAGGACCCAGTACTTC.